The 23 T cell receptor beta chains in this list originate from one sample, sequenced in a study of CD8 T cells in Susac syndrome (dated by TCRdb to about 2019). Libraries were prepared through the immunoSEQ multiplex PCR assay. RNA was extracted using the RNeasy kit, and roughly 0.5 to 1 ug of the RNA was reverse transcribed with random hexamers. The raw public data were reprocessed by TCRdb itself: fastp quality trimming at Q25, MiXCR clonotype calling, in-frame beta chains only. Rows are unified per CDR3 protein, each entry keeping the most common DNA and genes. For this sample there are some 180,000 distinct CDR3 sequences; under 95% appear just once. The ten largest clones capture about 0.1% of the sample. The sample comprised CD4+ T cells from PBMCs. These receptors originate from a human donor in good health.

The gene calls are TRBV29-1 and TRBJ2-1; 9 positions match TRBD1. CDR3 length: 10 amino acids. V was clipped by 4 bases and J by 15 bases; unmatched bases: 4. Germline V gene sequence: CDR1 SQVTM, CDR2 ANQGSEA. CDR3 sequence reads: CSVAGTGWFF. The CDR3, as DNA: TGCAGCGTTGCCGGGACAGGGTGGTTCTTC.

V gene TRBV29-1 combines with J gene TRBJ2-1, with TRBD1 matching 8 bases. Trimming at V came to 4 bases and at J to 4 bases, leaving 9 bases not matched to a gene. This CDR3 region has 15 residues. The germline CDR1 and CDR2 sequences are SQVTM and ANQGSEA. The CDR3 loop reads CSVVELRQGYNEQFF. The CDR3, as DNA: TGCAGCGTTGTAGAATTACGACAGGGGTACAATGAGCAGTTCTTC.

V is TRBV6-5 and J is TRBJ2-2; tentatively, D is TRBD1 (5 bases). CDR1 MNHEY and CDR2 SVGAGI come from the germline V gene. The CDR3 is 15 residues long. The germline V and J ends were trimmed by 2 bases and 6 bases, with 13 bases remaining between them. The CDR3 bases are TGTGCCAGCAGTTACGGTGCAGGGTACCCCGGGGAGCTGTTTTTT. Protein sequence: CASSYGAGYPGELFF.

The chain links TRBV29-1 to TRBJ2-5; D gene unclear. V shed 8 bases and J shed 4 bases, with 11 bases lying between them. The CDR3 sequence is 11 residues long. The germline V gene has CDR1 SQVTM and CDR2 ANQGSEA. The CDR3 DNA follows: TGCAGCTCAAGACACACAGAGACCCAGTACTTC. Protein product: CSSRHTETQYF.

V usage is TRBV15 and J usage is TRBJ1-5; D is ambiguous. There are 16 residues in the CDR3. V was pared by 0 bases and J by 3 bases, with 12 bases between. The germline V gene encodes CDR1 LNHNV and CDR2 YYDKDF (reference sequence). CDR3 nucleotides: TGTGCCACCAGCAGAGACGATGGCCGGCTCAATCAGCCCCAGCATTTT. Its translation is CATSRDDGRLNQPQHF.

This clonotype occurred once. The chain has TRBV2 and TRBJ1-5; 7 nucleotides match TRBD1. Looked up from germline, CDR1 is SNHLY and CDR2 is FYNNEI. The CDR3 totals 16 residues. V was clipped by 6 bases and J by 5 bases; unmatched bases: 13. The CDR3 DNA reads as TGTGCCAGCAGGACGTCTACCGACAGGGCACATCAGCCCCAGCATTTT. The encoded protein is CASRTSTDRAHQPQHF.

This clonotype has just one count. The CDR3 protein is CASSTRAGANVLTF. The CDR3 DNA reads as TGTGCCAGCAGCACCAGGGCTGGGGCCAACGTCCTGACTTTC. This rearrangement joins TRBV7-2 to TRBJ2-6; tentatively, D is TRBD1 (5 bases). The CDR3 length is 14 residues. V shed 5 bases and J shed 2 bases, with 7 bases lying between them. Germline-derived CDR1 and CDR2 are SGHTA and FQGNSA.

The CDR3 loop reads CASSRPRQGNEKLFF. For the CDR3, the DNA is TGTGCCAGCAGCCGCCCCAGACAGGGTAATGAAAAACTGTTTTTT. The chain recombines TRBV28 with TRBJ1-4, with 7 bases that match TRBD1. V lost 6 bases and J lost 4; bases outside the gene matches: 8. Germline-derived CDR1 and CDR2 are MDHEN and SYDVKM. The CDR3 is made up of 15 amino acids.

V usage is TRBV4-1 and J usage is TRBJ1-5, with TRBD1 identical over 9 bases. Germline V gene data show CDR1 as MGHRA and CDR2 as YSYEKL. The CDR3 has 19 amino acids. The V segment lost 4 bases and the J segment 1 base; nucleotides outside the gene matches: 14. Here the CDR3 DNA reads TGCGCCAGCAGCCCAGGAGGGACAGGGTCGATTCTGAGCAATCAGCCCCAGCATTTT. It codes for CASSPGGTGSILSNQPQHF.

The chain uses TRBV27 and TRBJ1-5; D might be TRBD1 (6 bases). The CDR3 spans 14 residues. Germline CDR1 and CDR2: MNHEY and SMNVEV (reference sequence). Trimming removed 5 bases from V and 3 bases from J, with 11 bases in between. As DNA, the CDR3 is TGTGCCAGCAGTCGGTCAGGGGTCAATCAGCCCCAGCATTTT. Amino acids: CASSRSGVNQPQHF.

The V call is TRBV2, the J call TRBJ2-3; TRBD2 is a possible D gene (5 bases). This CDR3 comprises 14 residues. Germline V gene data show CDR1 as SNHLY and CDR2 as FYNNEI. Trimming took off 9 bases at V and 1 base at J, with 14 bases between the two ends. The CDR3 loop is CARDLGAGTDTQYF. The CDR3 region has the DNA TGTGCCAGAGACCTGGGAGCCGGCACAGATACGCAGTATTTT.

This CDR3 reads CASSPTGTGNSPLHF. CDR3 DNA sequence: TGCGCCAGCAGTCCAACCGGGACAGGGAATTCACCCCTCCACTTT. The genes are TRBV5-1 and TRBJ1-6; 9 nucleotides match TRBD1. This CDR3 is built from 15 residues. Germline V lookup: CDR1 SGHRS, CDR2 YFSETQ. The ends lost 5 bases at V and 7 bases at J; junction bases unmatched: 7.

J is TRBJ1-2 and V is TRBV7-9; TRBD1 might be the D (5 bases). Trimming shortened V by 8 bases and J by 5 bases, and 12 bases separated the two germline ends. Germline CDR1 is SEHNR and CDR2 is FQNEAQ (reference sequence). The CDR3 extends over 12 amino acids. CDR3 coding DNA: TGTGCCAGCGCCACAGGAGATTATGGCTACACCTTC. It is translated as CASATGDYGYTF.

V gene TRBV2 combines with J gene TRBJ1-4; a weak D match, TRBD1 (5 bases). Germline-derived CDR1 and CDR2 are SNHLY and FYNNEI. CDR3 length: 15 residues. The V end was cut by 6 bases, the J end by 4 bases, with 15 bases between. The CDR3: CASSPWGGDNEKLFF. DNA of the CDR3: TGTGCCAGCAGCCCCTGGGGGGGGGATAATGAAAAACTGTTTTTT. Supplemented by reference TRBV2 and TRBJ1-4, the full variable domain reads EPEVTQTPSHQVTQMGQEVILRCVPISNHLYFYWYRQILGQKVEFLVSFYNNEISEKSEIFDDQFSVERPDGSNFTLKIRSTKLEDSAMYFCASSPWGGDNEKLFFGSGTQLSVL.

This chain links TRBV14 with TRBJ1-2, with D perhaps matching TRBD1 (6 bases). Looked up from germline, CDR1 is SGHDN and CDR2 is FVKESK. The CDR3 sequence is 13 residues long. V was trimmed by 1 base and J by 8 bases, leaving 11 bases between them. This chain's CDR3 is CASSQVRGGGYTF. CDR3 DNA sequence: TGTGCCAGCAGCCAAGTGCGGGGGGGCGGCTACACCTTC.

The V call is TRBV6-6, the J call TRBJ2-3, with D tentatively TRBD2 (6 bases). The CDR3 extends over 16 amino acids. CDR1 MNHNY and CDR2 SVGAGI come from the germline V gene (reference sequence). Trimming shortened V by 4 bases and J by 3 bases, and 17 bases separated the two germline ends. The CDR3 here is CASSWNLRGGTDTQYF. CDR3 bases: TGTGCCAGCAGTTGGAATTTGCGGGGTGGGACAGATACGCAGTATTTT.

The V gene is TRBV20-1, the J gene TRBJ2-7; 8 bases match TRBD2. This CDR3 has 13 amino acids. Unmatched junction bases numbered 10, after V lost 6 bases and J lost 6 bases. Germline V gene sequence: CDR1 DFQATT, CDR2 SNEGSKA (reference sequence). CDR3 coding DNA: TGCAGTGCCCAGCAGCGGGGGACCGGCGAGCAGTACTTC. Translating it yields CSAQQRGTGEQYF.

The genes are TRBV7-2 and TRBJ2-2; no firm D call. CDR3 length: 14 residues. The V gene lost 3 bases and the J gene lost 4 bases, with 9 bases spanning the gap. CDR1 and CDR2 from the germline V gene are SGHTA and FQGNSA. Written as DNA, the CDR3 is TGTGCCAGCAGCTTCAAGACTGGCACCGGGGAGCTGTTTTTT. It translates to CASSFKTGTGELFF. Looking up the rest from reference TRBV7-2 and TRBJ2-2 gives the full variable domain: GAGVSQSPSNKVTEKGKDVELRCDPISGHTALYWYRQSLGQGLEFLIYFQGNSAPDKSGLPSDRFSAERTGGSVSTLTIQRTQQEDSAVYLCASSFKTGTGELFFGEGSRLTVL.

The count of this clonotype is one. The J gene is TRBJ1-1, the V gene TRBV29-1, with D possibly TRBD1 on 6 matching bases. CDR3 length: 17 residues. Germline V gene sequence: CDR1 SQVTM, CDR2 ANQGSEA. V dropped 2 bases and J dropped 0 bases, with 19 bases sitting between them. The CDR3 loop is CSVERFTGILMNTEAFF. The CDR3 DNA reads TGCAGCGTTGAACGTTTTACAGGGATCTTAATGAACACTGAAGCTTTCTTT.

The V and J genes are TRBV11-1 and TRBJ2-3; D possibly matches TRBD1 or TRBD2 (5 bases each). There are 16 residues in the CDR3. The germline CDR1 and CDR2 sequences are SGHAT and FQDESV (reference sequence). The germline V and J ends were trimmed by 3 bases and 2 bases, with 15 bases remaining between them. The CDR3 region is CASSFARDGITDTQYF. The CDR3, as DNA: TGTGCCAGCAGCTTTGCCAGGGACGGCATCACAGATACGCAGTATTTT.

This chain uses TRBV20-1 with TRBJ2-4; D remains ambiguous. The CDR3 covers 15 residues. CDR1 is DFQATT, CDR2 SNEGSKA, per germline (reference sequence). The CDR3 coding sequence is TGCACCCCAGACCGGGTCAAGGCGGCCAAAAACATTCAGTACTTC. This codes for CTPDRVKAAKNIQYF.

The rearrangement links TRBV7-3 to TRBJ2-2; TRBD1 is a possible D gene (6 bases). CDR3 length equals 17 residues. CDR1 is SGHTA, CDR2 FQGTGA, per germline. The V end was cut by 5 bases, the J end by 2 bases, with 18 bases between. CDR3 nucleotides: TGTGCCAGCAGCCCCTTAGACCCACAGGGAAACACCGGGGAGCTGTTTTTT. It codes for CASSPLDPQGNTGELFF. Based on the CDR3 plus reference TRBV7-3 and TRBJ2-2, the full variable domain is GAGVSQTPSNKVTEKGKYVELRCDPISGHTALYWYRQSLGQGPEFLIYFQGTGAADDSGLPNDRFFAVRPEGSVSTLKIQRTERGDSAVYLCASSPLDPQGNTGELFFGEGSRLTVL.

The chain is built from TRBV19 and TRBJ1-2, with a weak D call TRBD1 (6 bases). Per germline, CDR1 LNHDA and CDR2 SQIVND (reference sequence). CDR3 length: 12 amino acids. The V and J ends lost 8 bases and 2 bases respectively, with 9 bases between them. The CDR3 nucleotides are TGTGCCAGTGAAGACAGGAACTATGGCTACACCTTC. The encoded protein is CASEDRNYGYTF.